This T cell receptor beta chain was found in a study of low-dose radiotherapy and immunotherapy resistance in tumors (dated by TCRdb to between 2021 and 2024). Turning to the overall study: In Cohort 1, 0.5 Gy per fraction was delivered every 2 weeks, and a total PTV dose of 6.5 Gy was prescribed. In Cohort 2, 1 Gy per fraction was delivered every two weeks, for a total of 13 Gy over 26 weeks. Patients were given nivolumab as a 240 mg flat dose every two weeks and ipilimumab at 1 mg/kg every six weeks, with both drugs delivered intravenously. Cyclophosphamide 200 mg/m2 was given intravenously every two weeks, one day before each radiation and immunotherapy administration. Patients took aspirin 300 mg orally once daily for four cycles, starting on cycle 1 day 1. The trial did not randomize participants into treatment groups. Eight patients were included in the translational analysis, namely three from the first dose cohort plus the first five from the second dose cohort.

The sample's time point label is to be understood as: after trial treatment. The sample's treatment or condition label, in plain terms: LDRT plus nivolumab, ipilimumab, low-dose cyclophosphamide and aspirin (RACIN trial). Donors were enrolled in RACIN, a single-arm phase I dose-escalation trial in which nivolumab, ipilimumab, aspirin, low-dose cyclophosphamide and low-dose radiotherapy were combined. To be eligible, a patient needed to have an advanced solid tumor that was TIL-negative. From its cysteine to its phenylalanine, the CDR3 spans 16 amino acids. Kept here is only the CDR3 DNA, which spans 48 bases and is read in frame from base 1. Trimming removed 1 base from V and 3 bases from J, leaving 13 bases between the germline ends. The germline V gene encodes CDR1 LGHNA and CDR2 YNFKEQ. For sequencing, an Illumina HiSeq 2500 was employed. Superscript III and a set of TRAV- and TRBV-specific primers were used to synthesize first-strand cDNA, so that both TCRalpha and TCRbeta chains were covered. TCRs were amplified for 15 to 20 PCR cycles with Phusion, using a constant-region primer paired with the adapter attached to the V primers. Amplification of the isolated mRNA was done with the MessageAmp II aRNA Amplification Kit, which involved a roughly 16-hour in vitro transcription at 37 degrees C. The Dynabeads mRNA DIRECT Purification Kit was used to isolate mRNA for TCR sequencing. Indexed Illumina adapters were added in a second approximately 24-cycle Phusion PCR, and the resulting products were purified with AMPure XP beads. As for the authors' bioinformatics: Custom Perl scripts were used to pool TCR sequences that encoded the same protein, to remove out-of-frame sequences, and to calculate the abundance of each clonotype. Any TCR sequence supported by only a single read was excluded from analysis. The metrics used to describe the repertoires included Shannon entropy, Gini index, clonality, richness, and the frequency of TCRs shared between repertoires. TCRdb reworked the public reads: Q25 trimming with fastp, MiXCR clone assembly, productive beta chains retained. Here each entry gathers all rows of one CDR3 protein and keeps the most common genes and DNA. TCRdb, not the original authors, processed these V and J calls. This sample gives nearly 60,000 distinct CDR3 sequences in total; roughly 23% of them show up just once. The ten largest clones take up about 7% of the sample.

This clonotype was counted ten times or more. Its specific antigen is unknown. No quality values exist for individual bases; no much larger clone is one base distant. This clonotype originated in a male donor with prostate cancer. The chain was built from TRBV4-2 and TRBJ2-1; perhaps TRBD2 is the D gene, with 6 bases matching. The specimen was PBMCs, collected after low-dose radiotherapy plus immunotherapy. The DNA sequence reads TGTGCCAGCAGCCAAGGGGCGGGCGGGATCTACAATGAGCAGTTCTTC. This yields the protein CASSQGAGGIYNEQFF.